This T cell receptor beta chain was identified in a study of T cell responses to AZD1222 COVID-19 vaccine. General study points: Distributed over spike, vaccine-associated CD4 TCRs predominated at 160-218 and 743-854. Just 5 to 7 people given AZD1222 tested seropositive at baseline.

Method: immunoSEQ multiplex PCR; TCRdb's copy keeps in-frame clones and lacks some. This sample has more than 150,000 clones; 88% occur once, and the top ten carry around 0.5%. V lost 6 bases to trimming and J lost 6 bases; unmatched junction nucleotides: 4. CDR1 MNHEY and CDR2 SVGAGI come from the germline V gene. This CDR3 spans 14 amino acids. Points on this clone: Its target is not known.

The receptor was derived from an adult in good health. Here the sequenced sample was peripheral blood, taken on day 0 of AZD1222 vaccination. This chain connects TRBV6-5 to TRBJ1-5; 11 bases agree with TRBD1. The CDR3 region is CASSGQGAAQPQHF. The CDR3 nucleotides read TGTGCCAGCAGCGGACAGGGGGCAGCTCAGCCCCAGCATTTT.